These 3 T cell receptor beta chains came from one sample sequenced in a study of early T cells in non-severe SARS-CoV-2 infection. TCRdb independently ran MiXCR on the 5' RACE reads; one entry per CDR3 protein. The data contain about 100,000 distinct CDR3 sequences, 9% to 13% of them seen just once; the ten biggest clones take up 3% to 3.5%. The sequenced sample consisted of whole blood. Every receptor here comes from an adult who was a healthcare worker with PCR-confirmed SARS-CoV-2 infection or an uninfected control (not recorded which).

This clonotype has just a few counts. The CDR3: CAWSVLELAITGELFF. CDR3 nucleotide sequence: TGTGCCTGGAGTGTACTGGAACTAGCGATCACCGGGGAGCTGTTTTTT. The chain is built from TRBV30 and TRBJ2-2; 7 bases agree with TRBD2. The CDR3 loop spans 16 amino acids. CDR1 is GTSNPN and CDR2 is SVGIG in the germline V gene (reference sequence). Trimming took 0 bases from V and 4 from J; bases not matched to a gene: 8.

This clonotype was picked up many times. The chain employs TRBV10-3 and TRBJ1-4, with D hard to call. This CDR3 spans 13 amino acids. Trimming left V 8 bases short and J 0 bases short, with 7 bases between. CDR1 is ENHRY and CDR2 is SYGVKD in the germline V gene. DNA of the CDR3: TGTGCCATCTCACGCTCAACTAATGAAAAACTGTTTTTT. Translated, it gives CAISRSTNEKLFF.

The table lists this clonotype with a few counts. This chain connects TRBV12-3 or TRBV12-4 to TRBJ2-7; D is perhaps TRBD2 (6 bases). V dropped 2 bases and J dropped 3 bases, with 8 bases sitting between them. This CDR3 is built from 13 residues. CDR3 bases: TGTGCCAGCAGTTTATCAGCGGGCTACGAGCAGTACTTC. Protein: CASSLSAGYEQYF.